The 3 T cell receptor beta chains below were found in one sample sequenced in a study of blood T cell repertoires in COVID-19. Assay: immunoSEQ multiplex PCR; the TCRdb copy retains only in-frame clones and omits some. The data contain 200,000 or so clones, more than 70% of them seen just once; the ten biggest clones take up 18%. Sequencing input: peripheral blood. Receptor source: a person between 65 and 80 years old with COVID-19, enrolled during active disease.

The chain's CDR3 is CASSSRTNPHEQYF. CDR3 nucleotides: TGTGCCAGCAGCTCCCGGACTAACCCCCACGAGCAGTACTTC. This rearrangement joins TRBV3-1 (or the pseudogene TRBV3-2) to TRBJ2-7; weak D call: TRBD2 (6 bases). The CDR3 extends over 14 amino acids. Germline V gene data show CDR1 as LGHDT and CDR2 as YNNKEL (reference sequence). V lost 5 bases and J lost 5, with 16 bases in between.

This clone has a single count. V gene TRBV27 combines with J gene TRBJ1-2; 9 bases are shared with TRBD1. V was pared by 6 bases and J by 2 bases, with 4 bases of the junction left unmatched. Per the germline V gene, CDR1 is MNHEY and CDR2 is SMNVEV (reference sequence). This CDR3 has 14 residues. DNA of the CDR3: TGTGCCAGCAGCCCTGGGACAGGGAACTATGGCTACACCTTC. As protein: CASSPGTGNYGYTF.

V gene TRBV7-6 combines with J gene TRBJ2-1; 11 nucleotides line up with TRBD1. The CDR3 contains 17 residues. Unmatched junction bases numbered 12, after V lost 2 bases and J lost 9 bases. CDR1 and CDR2 (germline): SGHVS, FNYEAQ. The CDR3 spells CASSLNPRDRGIVEQFF. The DNA of the CDR3 is TGTGCCAGCAGCTTAAACCCCCGGGACAGGGGGATTGTTGAGCAGTTCTTC.